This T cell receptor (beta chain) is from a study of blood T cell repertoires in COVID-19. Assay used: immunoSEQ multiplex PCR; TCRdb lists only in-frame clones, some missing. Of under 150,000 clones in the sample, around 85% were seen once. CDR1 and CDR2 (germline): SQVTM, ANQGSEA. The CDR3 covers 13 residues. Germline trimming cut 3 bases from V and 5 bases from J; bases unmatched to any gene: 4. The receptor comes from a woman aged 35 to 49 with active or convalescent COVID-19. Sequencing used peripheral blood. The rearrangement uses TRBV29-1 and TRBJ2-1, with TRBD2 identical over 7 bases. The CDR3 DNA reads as TGCAGCGTTGACGGGGGGATCAACAATGAGCAGTTCTTC. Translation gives CSVDGGINNEQFF.